These 25 T cell receptor beta chains were all obtained from the same sample, sequenced in a study of T cells and copy number aberrations in small-cell lung cancer. Here immunoSEQ multiplex PCR was the method, and the copy in TCRdb shows in-frame clones only, minus some. In the table there are 500 to 700 clones, 85% to 95% of which are singletons. The sequenced material came from tumor tissue. These receptors were taken from a man aged 50 to 60 with small cell lung cancer.

This rearrangement joins TRBV28 to TRBJ2-2; maybe TRBD2 (6 bases). V shed 10 bases and J shed 0 bases, with 15 bases lying between them. Germline V gene sequence: CDR1 MDHEN, CDR2 SYDVKM. The CDR3 loop spans 15 amino acids. The CDR3 DNA reads as TGTGCCACCTATTGGGCGGGAACGAACACCGGGGAGCTGTTTTTT. Its translation: CATYWAGTNTGELFF.

The V call is TRBV5-1, the J call TRBJ2-1; TRBD1 matches at 8 bases. The CDR3 is 16 amino acids. The V gene's germline CDR1 is SGHRS and CDR2 YFSETQ. J lost 2 bases, V lost 0 bases, and 4 bases had no gene match. The CDR3 here is CASSLESGGTYNEQFF. The CDR3 coding sequence is TGCGCCAGCAGCTTGGAGTCAGGGGGCACCTACAATGAGCAGTTCTTC.

The CDR3, as DNA: TGTGCCACGGGACAGGGGGAAGATGAAAAACTGTTTTTT. Protein sequence: CATGQGEDEKLFF. This chain joins TRBV19 and TRBJ1-4, with 11 bases aligning to TRBD1. CDR1 and CDR2 from the germline V gene are LNHDA and SQIVND (reference sequence). V dropped 10 bases and J dropped 6; count of bases not matched to a gene: 4. This CDR3 comprises 13 residues.

The chain couples TRBV9 to TRBJ1-1, with 9 bases that match TRBD1. With 2 bases clipped from V and 4 bases from J, the junction kept 6 bases outside the gene matches. The CDR3 has 15 amino acids. Germline lookup yields CDR1 SGDLS and CDR2 YYNGEE. For the CDR3, the DNA is TGTGCCAGCAGCGTTTCAACGGGACAGGGCACTGAAGCTTTCTTT. This encodes CASSVSTGQGTEAFF. Drawing the rest from reference TRBV9 and TRBJ1-1, the complete variable domain is DSGVTQTPKHLITATGQRVTLRCSPRSGDLSVYWYQQSLDQGLQFLIQYYNGEERAKGNILERFSAQQFPDLHSELNLSSLELGDSALYFCASSVSTGQGTEAFFGQGTRLTVV.

The chain links TRBV9 to TRBJ2-3, with D unresolved. V lost 1 base and J 1 base, leaving 4 bases between the germline ends. The CDR3 is 13 residues long. CDR1 is SGDLS, CDR2 YYNGEE, per germline. The DNA of the CDR3 is TGTGCCAGCAGCGTACAGGGCACAGATACGCAGTATTTT. The encoded protein is CASSVQGTDTQYF. Variable domain in full (rest from reference TRBV9 and TRBJ2-3): DSGVTQTPKHLITATGQRVTLRCSPRSGDLSVYWYQQSLDQGLQFLIQYYNGEERAKGNILERFSAQQFPDLHSELNLSSLELGDSALYFCASSVQGTDTQYFGPGTRLTVL.

This chain connects TRBV5-6 to TRBJ1-3; 7 nucleotides align to TRBD1. Trimming took 4 bases from V and 0 from J; bases not matched to a gene: 7. The V gene's germline CDR1 is SGHDT and CDR2 YYEEEE. CDR3 length: 16 amino acids. The CDR3, as DNA: TGTGCCAGCAGCGCGCCGGGACAGAGCTCTGGAAACACCATATATTTT. Its translation is CASSAPGQSSGNTIYF.

The V call is TRBV9, the J call TRBJ2-7, with D uncertain. Germline CDR1 and CDR2: SGDLS and YYNGEE. The CDR3 loop spans 13 amino acids. The V end lost 0 bases, the J end lost 7 bases, and 11 bases lay between the germline ends. The CDR3 sequence is CASSVGPAGEQYF. The CDR3 coding sequence is TGTGCCAGCAGCGTAGGGCCGGCTGGGGAGCAGTACTTC. Full variable domain (rest looked up from reference TRBV9 and TRBJ2-7): DSGVTQTPKHLITATGQRVTLRCSPRSGDLSVYWYQQSLDQGLQFLIQYYNGEERAKGNILERFSAQQFPDLHSELNLSSLELGDSALYFCASSVGPAGEQYFGPGTRLTVT.

The chain is built from TRBV1 and TRBJ2-6. TRBV1 is a pseudogene segment. CDR3 length: 17 amino acids. Written as DNA, the CDR3 is TGCACCAGCAGGAAGCCGAGTTTACAAAGTCGGGCCAACGTCCTGACTTTC. Residues: CTSRKPSLQSRANVLTF.

The rearrangement uses TRBV5-5 and TRBJ1-1, with TRBD1 matching 7 bases. V dropped 4 bases and J dropped 0; count of bases not matched to a gene: 3. The germline CDR1 and CDR2 sequences are SGHKS and YYEKEE (reference sequence). CDR3 size: 14 residues. As DNA, the CDR3 is TGTGCCAGCAGCCCCGGGACAGTGAACACTGAAGCTTTCTTT. This encodes CASSPGTVNTEAFF. The full variable domain, with the rest looked up from reference TRBV5-5 and TRBJ1-1, is DAGVTQSPTHLIKTRGQQVTLRCSPISGHKSVSWYQQVLGQGPQFIFQYYEKEERGRGNFPDRFSARQFPNYSSELNVNALLLGDSALYLCASSPGTVNTEAFFGQGTRLTVV.

The CDR3 DNA reads as TGTGCCAGCAGTTCAATTCAGGCCCCCACTGAGCAGTTCTTC. Amino acid sequence: CASSSIQAPTEQFF. The chain carries TRBV11-3 and TRBJ2-1, with D unresolved. In germline, CDR1 is SGHNT, CDR2 YENEEA. The CDR3 has 14 amino acids. V was shortened by 6 bases and J by 9 bases, with 18 bases between the two germline ends.

This CDR3 is CAWSLSYGYTF. The DNA of the CDR3 is TGTGCCTGGAGTTTAAGCTATGGCTACACCTTC. The J gene is TRBJ1-2, the V gene TRBV30; D gene unclear. Trimming stripped 2 bases from V and 4 bases from J, with 5 bases between. Germline V CDR1 and CDR2: GTSNPN, SVGIG (reference sequence). There are 11 residues in the CDR3.

The chain links TRBV18 to TRBJ1-4, with a tentative D call TRBD1 (6 bases). CDR3 size: 13 residues. V lost 3 bases, J lost 6 bases, and 8 bases lay in between. Germline V lookup: CDR1 KGHSH, CDR2 LQKENI. The CDR3 nucleotides read TGTGCCAGCTCACCGGACAGTCATGAAAAACTGTTTTTT. This codes for CASSPDSHEKLFF.

The CDR3 DNA reads TGTGCCAGCAGCCCAAGACCCGACCCCCACAATGAGCAGTTCTTC. Translated, it gives CASSPRPDPHNEQFF. This chain links TRBV9 with TRBJ2-1; D is unclear. Germline CDR1 is SGDLS and CDR2 is YYNGEE. V gave up 4 bases and J gave up 5 bases, with 16 bases separating them. The CDR3 loop spans 15 amino acids.

This chain uses TRBV6-6 with TRBJ1-1; 7 nucleotides align to TRBD1. With 0 bases clipped from V and 5 bases from J, the junction kept 6 bases outside the gene matches. The CDR3 has 15 amino acids. Germline loops: CDR1 MNHNY, CDR2 SVGAGI (reference sequence). The CDR3 bases are TGTGCCAGCAGTTACTCGCACAGGGGACTAACTGAAGCTTTCTTT. It translates to CASSYSHRGLTEAFF.

The chain uses TRBV9 and TRBJ2-5; D call uncertain. CDR3 size: 16 residues. Germline CDR1 SGDLS, CDR2 YYNGEE. V was clipped by 0 bases and J by 5 bases, with 17 bases between them. CDR3 sequence: CASSVGLVRPEETQYF. The CDR3 nucleotides are TGTGCCAGCAGCGTAGGCTTAGTTCGCCCGGAGGAGACCCAGTACTTC. The variable domain in full, completed from reference TRBV9 and TRBJ2-5, reads DSGVTQTPKHLITATGQRVTLRCSPRSGDLSVYWYQQSLDQGLQFLIQYYNGEERAKGNILERFSAQQFPDLHSELNLSSLELGDSALYFCASSVGLVRPEETQYFGPGTRLLVL.

The J gene is TRBJ1-1, the V gene TRBV29-1, with D tentatively TRBD1 (5 bases). With 5 bases removed from V and 4 bases from J, the gap between germline ends came to 8 bases. CDR1 is SQVTM and CDR2 is ANQGSEA in the germline V gene. This CDR3 spans 11 amino acids. CDR3 sequence reads: CSVSGGTEAFF. CDR3 sequence (DNA): TGCAGCGTTAGCGGGGGCACTGAAGCTTTCTTT.

The chain carries TRBV5-1 and TRBJ2-7; the D call may be TRBD1 or TRBD2 (6 bases each). V was clipped by 0 bases and J by 1 base, with 11 bases between them. Germline lookup yields CDR1 SGHRS and CDR2 YFSETQ. The CDR3 sequence is 15 residues long. The CDR3 protein is CASSLVGGPSYEQYF. The CDR3 DNA follows: TGCGCCAGCAGCTTGGTCGGGGGCCCTTCCTACGAGCAGTACTTC.

The V gene is TRBV6-5, the J gene TRBJ2-1; D may be TRBD2 (6 bases). The V end was cut by 6 bases, the J end by 7 bases, with 10 bases between. The V gene's germline CDR1 is MNHEY and CDR2 SVGAGI. The CDR3 is 12 residues long. The CDR3 DNA reads TGTGCCAGCAGCCCAGGGAGGAATGAGCAGTTCTTC. Encoded protein: CASSPGRNEQFF.

V is TRBV5-1 and J is TRBJ2-2, with D uncertain. CDR1 and CDR2 (germline): SGHRS, YFSETQ. V was pared by 2 bases and J by 2 bases, with 4 bases between. The CDR3 has 13 amino acids. CDR3 sequence: CASSFQNTGELFF. The DNA of the CDR3 is TGCGCCAGCAGCTTTCAAAACACCGGGGAGCTGTTTTTT.

Regarding this clone: Within the sample, other DNA sequences also encode this same CDR3. This chain uses TRBV11-2 with TRBJ2-4; D gene ambiguous. V was clipped by 0 bases and J by 3 bases, with 9 bases between them. CDR1 and CDR2 (germline): SGHAT, FQNNGV. The CDR3 sequence is 15 residues long. The CDR3 nucleotides read TGTGCCAGCAGCTTAGATCTTGCAGGCAAAAACATTCAGTACTTC. It codes for CASSLDLAGKNIQYF. The entire variable domain, with the rest obtained from reference TRBV11-2 and TRBJ2-4, is as follows: EAGVAQSPRYKIIEKRQSVAFWCNPISGHATLYWYQQILGQGPKLLIQFQNNGVVDDSQLPKDRFSAERLKGVDSTLKIQPAKLEDSAVYLCASSLDLAGKNIQYFGAGTRLSVL.

This chain connects TRBV6-1 to TRBJ2-1; TRBD2 aligns across 9 bases. Germline V gene data show CDR1 as MNHNS and CDR2 as SASEGT. V lost 4 bases and J lost 9; bases outside the gene matches: 7. CDR3 length: 14 residues. The CDR3 region is CASSGSAGGREQFF. The CDR3 DNA reads TGTGCCAGCAGTGGGTCAGCGGGAGGCCGTGAGCAGTTCTTC.

The genes are TRBV2 and TRBJ2-5; no reliable D call. Germline assignment: CDR1 SNHLY and CDR2 FYNNEI. The CDR3 is 12 amino acids. Trimming cost V 7 bases and J 4 bases, with 10 bases left between them. The CDR3 region has the DNA TGTGCCAGCACAGGCGGCCTAGAGACCCAGTACTTC. Translation gives CASTGGLETQYF. Supplemented by reference TRBV2 and TRBJ2-5, the full variable domain reads EPEVTQTPSHQVTQMGQEVILRCVPISNHLYFYWYRQILGQKVEFLVSFYNNEISEKSEIFDDQFSVERPDGSNFTLKIRSTKLEDSAMYFCASTGGLETQYFGPGTRLLVL.

The chain links TRBV7-2 to TRBJ2-3; D might be TRBD1 (6 bases). The CDR3 length is 14 residues. CDR1 is SGHTA and CDR2 is FQGNSA in the germline V gene. V was cut by 0 bases and J by 2 bases, with 6 bases left in between. CDR3 nucleotides: TGTGCCAGCAGCTTAGCGGGGGCCACAGATACGCAGTATTTT. Its protein product is CASSLAGATDTQYF.

The chain has TRBV7-8 and TRBJ1-2; 7 nucleotides align to TRBD1. This CDR3 has 16 amino acids. The V gene end was trimmed by 5 bases and the J gene end by 5 bases; junction bases not matched to a gene: 14. CDR1 and CDR2 (germline): SGHVS, FQNEAQ. CDR3: CASSPTQEGAGYGYTF. Here the CDR3 DNA reads TGTGCCAGCAGCCCGACGCAAGAGGGGGCAGGTTATGGCTACACCTTC. The variable domain in full, completed from reference TRBV7-8 and TRBJ1-2, reads GAGVSQSPRYKVAKRGQDVALRCDPISGHVSLFWYQQALGQGPEFLTYFQNEAQLDKSGLPSDRFFAERPEGSVSTLKIQRTQQEDSAVYLCASSPTQEGAGYGYTFGSGTRLTVV.

V usage is TRBV18 and J usage is TRBJ1-5; TRBD1 is a possible D gene (5 bases). V lost 6 bases, J lost 5 bases, and 11 bases lay in between. Germline loops: CDR1 KGHSH, CDR2 LQKENI. The CDR3 runs to 13 residues. The CDR3 spells CASSTGGDQPQHF. The DNA for the CDR3 is TGTGCCAGCTCTACGGGGGGGGATCAGCCCCAGCATTTT. Variable domain in full (rest from reference TRBV18 and TRBJ1-5): NAGVMQNPRHLVRRRGQEARLRCSPMKGHSHVYWYRQLPEEGLKFMVYLQKENIIDESGMPKERFSAEFPKEGPSILRIQQVVRGDSAAYFCASSTGGDQPQHFGDGTRLSIL.